A selection of T cell receptor beta chains follows, all from one sample in a study of T cell responses to AZD1222 COVID-19 vaccine. Some clones are missing from TCRdb's copy, which holds only in-frame ones; the method was immunoSEQ multiplex PCR. The sample yields 95,000 to 150,000 clones, approximately 85% seen once. The input for sequencing was peripheral blood, taken 28 days after the second AZD1222 dose. These receptors all come from an adult who received the AZD1222 COVID-19 vaccine. The CDR3 runs from the conserved cysteine through the conserved F or W. The D gene is left open where the match is weak. Not all rows give a size; the values are once, few, many and, for expanded clones, a class.

d_call,clone_size,v_call,cdr3_length,j_call,cdr3_aa,cdr3_nt
-,once,TRBV7-9,14,TRBJ1-3,CASSFGTARNTIYF,TGTGCCAGCAGCTTCGGGACGGCGAGAAACACCATATATTTT
-,-,TRBV28,12,TRBJ1-2,CASSSTGYGYTF,TGTGCCAGCAGTTCCACAGGGTATGGCTACACCTTC
-,-,TRBV19,14,TRBJ1-6,CATRSMRDNSPLHF,TGTGCCACTCGGTCGATGAGGGACAATTCACCCCTCCACTTT
-,many,TRBV6-5,13,TRBJ1-1,CASSPRTDSEAFF,TGTGCCAGCAGTCCCAGGACAGACTCTGAAGCTTTCTTT
-,-,TRBV7-6,18,TRBJ1-2,CASSLAPYGGERYYGYTF,TGTGCCAGCAGCTTAGCTCCCTATGGCGGGGAGCGATACTATGGCTACACCTTC
TRBD1,-,TRBV5-5,13,TRBJ1-1,CVVGRGLNTEAFF,TGTGTCGTAGGCAGGGGGTTGAACACTGAAGCTTTCTTT
-,-,TRBV11-3,17,TRBJ2-2,CASSKGTSQKNTGELFF,TGTGCCAGCAGCAAAGGGACTTCCCAGAAGAACACCGGGGAGCTGTTTTTT
TRBD1,-,TRBV2,14,TRBJ2-2,CASWGQGNTGELFF,TGTGCCAGCTGGGGACAGGGGAACACCGGGGAGCTGTTTTTT
-,-,TRBV5-4,15,TRBJ2-7,CASSLDPGSSYEQYF,TGTGCCAGCTCATTGGATCCGGGGAGCTCCTACGAGCAGTACTTC
-,-,TRBV19,14,TRBJ2-1,CASSMGDQRAEQFF,TGTGCCAGTAGTATGGGGGACCAGAGGGCTGAGCAGTTCTTC
TRBD2,once,TRBV7-2,15,TRBJ2-5,CASSFVSGEGETQYF,TGTGCCAGCAGCTTCGTTAGCGGGGAGGGAGAGACCCAGTACTTC
-,-,TRBV6-5,13,TRBJ1-1,CASSSMGNTEAFF,TGTGCCAGCAGTTCGATGGGGAACACTGAAGCTTTCTTT
-,-,TRBV4-3,20,TRBJ1-4,CASSQDLRSGGFATNEKLFF,TGCGCCAGCAGCCAAGACCTCCGGAGCGGGGGATTTGCAACTAATGAAAAACTGTTTTTT
TRBD1,-,TRBV28,14,TRBJ1-4,CASSPQGAGEKLFF,TGTGCCAGCAGCCCGCAGGGGGCAGGGGAAAAACTGTTTTTT
-,once,TRBV11-2,16,TRBJ1-2,CASSPEGSDPNYGYTF,TGTGCCAGCAGCCCAGAGGGGTCTGATCCTAACTATGGCTACACCTTC
-,-,TRBV5-1,12,TRBJ2-5,CASSFEVETQYF,TGCGCCAGCAGCTTCGAGGTAGAGACCCAGTACTTC
-,-,TRBV3-1/TRBV3-2,14,TRBJ1-5,CASSQGRLGGPQHF,TGTGCCAGCAGCCAAGGACGGCTCGGGGGGCCCCAGCATTTT
TRBD1,-,TRBV5-1,14,TRBJ2-5,CASSPGTVQETQYF,TGCGCCAGCAGCCCCGGGACAGTCCAAGAGACCCAGTACTTC
-,-,TRBV2,15,TRBJ1-5,CASRYSVDSNQPQHF,TGTGCCAGCAGATACTCGGTCGATAGCAATCAGCCCCAGCATTTT
-,-,TRBV7-2,15,TRBJ1-6,CASSPRGQFNSPLHF,TGTGCCAGCAGCCCGAGGGGACAATTTAATTCACCCCTCCACTTT
-,-,TRBV3-1/TRBV3-2,15,TRBJ1-6,CASSPLAARASPLHF,TGTGCCAGCAGCCCCCTAGCGGCGCGGGCTTCACCCCTCCACTTT
-,-,TRBV10-1,13,TRBJ1-2,CASSESRGSASTF,TGCGCCAGCAGTGAGTCGAGGGGATCGGCTTCCACCTTC
-,-,TRBV9,14,TRBJ1-5,CASSVGQTNQPQHF,TGTGCCAGCAGCGTAGGACAGACTAATCAGCCCCAGCATTTT
-,-,TRBV6-5,12,TRBJ1-3,CASNRAENTIYF,TGTGCCAGCAACAGGGCAGAAAACACCATATATTTT
-,-,TRBV6-5,15,TRBJ1-5,CASSKSGGSGQPQHF,TGTGCCAGCAGTAAGAGTGGGGGGTCAGGACAGCCCCAGCATTTT
-,-,TRBV6-5,13,TRBJ1-3,CASQDRDGNTIYF,TGTGCCAGTCAGGACAGAGATGGAAACACCATATATTTT
-,-,TRBV23-1,15,TRBJ2-1,CASSPTGVSHNEQFF,TGCGCCAGCAGTCCTACCGGGGTCTCGCACAATGAGCAGTTCTTC
TRBD2,-,TRBV10-1,17,TRBJ2-1,CASSDPPGGLAMNEQFF,TGCGCCAGCAGCGATCCCCCCGGGGGACTAGCAATGAATGAGCAGTTCTTC
-,few,TRBV7-2,16,TRBJ2-2,CASSPRMGGATGELFF,TGTGCCAGCAGCCCCCGGATGGGGGGGGCGACCGGGGAGCTGTTTTTT
-,once,TRBV6-5,13,TRBJ1-5,CASSRRANQPQHF,TGTGCCAGCAGCCGACGGGCCAATCAGCCCCAGCATTTT
-,-,TRBV18,13,TRBJ1-2,CASSPSGDYGYTF,TGTGCCAGCTCACCTTCAGGGGACTATGGCTACACCTTC
-,-,TRBV18,14,TRBJ1-1,CASSPLGENTEAFF,TGTGCCAGCTCACCATTGGGGGAAAACACTGAAGCTTTCTTT
-,-,TRBV5-4,15,TRBJ2-1,CASSLGAGSYNEQFF,TGTGCCAGCAGCTTGGGGGCAGGGTCTTACAATGAGCAGTTCTTC